These T cell receptor beta chains were read from a single sample in a study of blood T cell repertoires in COVID-19. TCRdb's table, derived via immunoSEQ multiplex PCR, lists solely in-frame clones and lacks some. The top ten hold 6.5% to 8.5% of the sample, which has roughly 200,000 clones, about 89% seen once. Source material: peripheral blood. These TCRs come from a man in his forties with acute or convalescent COVID-19. The CDR3 runs from the conserved cysteine through the conserved F or W. D genes are given only for firm matches. Rows give clone size only sometimes, using once, few, many, or a class for an expanded clone.

d_call	v_call	j_call	clone_size	cdr3_aa	cdr3_nt
-	TRBV19	TRBJ2-5	once	CASSLGGRWETQYF	TGTGCCAGTAGTCTGGGAGGACGTTGGGAGACCCAGTACTTC
TRBD1	TRBV7-8	TRBJ2-3	-	CASSSFRLHRGQDTQYF	TGTGCCAGCAGCTCCTTCCGGCTACACAGGGGTCAAGATACGCAGTATTTT
-	TRBV10-3	TRBJ2-7	-	CAISDRITNTYEQYF	TGTGCCATCAGTGACAGGATTACAAACACCTACGAGCAGTACTTC
-	TRBV24-1	TRBJ2-2	-	CATSDPGGRNTGELFF	TGTGCCACCAGTGATCCGGGGGGCCGTAACACCGGGGAGCTGTTTTTT
TRBD1	TRBV6-5	TRBJ2-1	-	CASSYDPGQYNEQFF	TGTGCCAGCAGTTACGACCCGGGACAGTACAATGAGCAGTTCTTC
-	TRBV9	TRBJ2-2	-	CASSVGTTVTGELFF	TGTGCCAGCAGCGTAGGGACTACCGTCACCGGGGAGCTGTTTTTT
TRBD1	TRBV27	TRBJ1-1	-	CASSFSTGATEAFF	TGTGCCAGCAGTTTCTCGACAGGGGCCACTGAAGCTTTCTTT
-	TRBV5-4	TRBJ1-2	-	CASSSQGTYGYTF	TGTGCCAGCAGCTCGCAGGGGACCTATGGCTACACCTTC
-	TRBV30	TRBJ1-2	-	CAWSVEGVYGYTF	TGTGCCTGGAGTGTAGAGGGGGTTTATGGCTACACCTTC
TRBD1	TRBV2	TRBJ1-1	-	CASTTTGETEAFF	TGTGCCAGCACCACGACAGGGGAGACTGAAGCTTTCTTT
-	TRBV6-7	TRBJ2-7	-	CASSYTPSLGQFSYEQYF	TGTGCCAGCAGTTACACTCCCTCCCTGGGCCAGTTCTCCTACGAGCAGTACTTC
-	TRBV7-9	TRBJ2-5	-	CASSLAASKTQYF	TGTGCCAGCAGCTTAGCGGCCTCAAAGACCCAGTACTTC
TRBD1	TRBV2	TRBJ1-1	-	CAVPGQGGIGDTEAFF	TGTGCCGTCCCGGGACAGGGGGGAATAGGGGACACTGAAGCTTTCTTT
TRBD2	TRBV3-1/TRBV3-2	TRBJ2-7	-	CASSLSSGGYEQYF	TGTGCCAGCAGCCTTTCTAGCGGGGGCTACGAGCAGTACTTC
-	TRBV18	TRBJ2-7	-	CASSPLYSYEQYF	TGTGCCAGCTCACCACTGTACTCCTACGAGCAGTACTTC
TRBD2	TRBV6-5	TRBJ2-1	-	CASTGTSENEQFF	TGTGCCAGCACCGGGACTAGCGAAAATGAGCAGTTCTTC
-	TRBV14	TRBJ2-7	once	CASSQQQGSIYEQYF	TGTGCCAGCAGCCAACAACAGGGCTCGATATACGAGCAGTACTTC
TRBD1	TRBV28	TRBJ1-5	once	CASSSDRINQPQHF	TGTGCCAGCAGTTCGGACAGGATCAATCAGCCCCAGCATTTT
-	TRBV6-1	TRBJ1-1	-	CASSEKAADTEAFF	TGTGCCAGCAGTGAAAAGGCGGCGGACACTGAAGCTTTCTTT
-	TRBV5-1	TRBJ2-5	-	CASSFLGQPQETQYF	TGCGCCAGCAGCTTCCTCGGACAGCCTCAAGAGACCCAGTACTTC
TRBD1	TRBV6-1	TRBJ1-2	-	CASSELIGQGKSYGYTF	TGTGCCAGCAGTGAATTGATCGGACAGGGAAAATCCTATGGCTACACCTTC
TRBD1	TRBV19	TRBJ1-1	-	CASSMWAKTGVTEAFF	TGTGCCAGTAGTATGTGGGCTAAGACAGGGGTTACTGAAGCTTTCTTT
TRBD1	TRBV6-5	TRBJ1-2	-	CASSYDRAPYGYTF	TGTGCCAGCAGCTACGACAGGGCGCCCTATGGCTACACCTTC
TRBD1	TRBV14	TRBJ1-6	few	CASSQVGQGAGDSPLHF	TGTGCCAGCAGCCAAGTCGGGCAGGGGGCTGGAGATTCACCCCTCCACTTT
-	TRBV4-1	TRBJ1-5	-	CASSQAQGDNQPQHF	TGCGCCAGCAGCCAAGCTCAAGGGGACAATCAGCCCCAGCATTTT
TRBD1	TRBV5-1	TRBJ1-2	-	CASSFDRAVDGYTF	TGCGCCAGCAGCTTCGACAGGGCTGTTGATGGCTACACCTTC
-	TRBV19	TRBJ1-2	-	CASSIDRGGGYTF	TGTGCCAGTAGTATAGATCGGGGAGGAGGCTACACCTTC
TRBD1	TRBV7-9	TRBJ1-4	-	CASSPRTGRNEKLFF	TGTGCCAGCAGCCCACGGACAGGGCGGAATGAAAAACTGTTTTTT
-	TRBV20-1	TRBJ1-2	-	CSARLQRRYTF	TGCAGTGCTAGATTGCAGCGGCGCTACACCTTC
-	TRBV29-1	TRBJ2-5	-	CSVEDKQETQYF	TGCAGCGTTGAGGACAAACAAGAGACCCAGTACTTC
TRBD2	TRBV9	TRBJ2-7	once	CASSRDPMGGGRPYEQYF	TGTGCCAGCAGCCGGGACCCCATGGGGGGGGGACGCCCCTACGAGCAGTACTTC
TRBD1	TRBV9	TRBJ1-1	-	CASSFGQGTEAFF	TGTGCCAGCAGCTTCGGACAGGGCACTGAAGCTTTCTTT
-	TRBV7-9	TRBJ2-5	-	CASSAPGGWGAQETQYF	TGTGCCAGCAGCGCCCCGGGGGGCTGGGGAGCCCAAGAGACCCAGTACTTC
-	TRBV7-2	TRBJ2-3	-	CASSLGLGRGSTDTQYF	TGTGCCAGCAGCTTAGGACTGGGACGGGGGAGCACAGATACGCAGTATTTT
-	TRBV5-1	TRBJ2-2	-	CASRLTEGVAGELFF	TGCGCCAGCAGATTGACCGAGGGGGTTGCCGGGGAGCTGTTTTTT
-	TRBV6-2/TRBV6-3	TRBJ2-7	-	CASTPAGASYEQYF	TGTGCCAGCACCCCCGCTGGAGCGTCCTACGAGCAGTACTTC
-	TRBV27	TRBJ1-3	-	CASSPPGGNTIYF	TGTGCCAGCAGTCCCCCGGGTGGAAACACCATATATTTT
-	TRBV13	TRBJ1-1	-	CASSFTSGPNTEAFF	TGTGCCAGCAGCTTTACCTCGGGTCCTAACACTGAAGCTTTCTTT
TRBD2	TRBV14	TRBJ2-1	-	CASSQVVGGYNEQFF	TGTGCCAGCAGCCAAGTGGTGGGGGGGTACAATGAGCAGTTCTTC
-	TRBV2	TRBJ2-3	-	CASSIRVEADTQYF	TGTGCCAGCAGTATCAGGGTCGAGGCAGATACGCAGTATTTT
TRBD2	TRBV2	TRBJ2-1	-	CASSAIAGVNEQFF	TGTGCCAGCAGTGCCATAGCGGGGGTCAATGAGCAGTTCTTC
TRBD2	TRBV7-7	TRBJ2-3	-	CASSLTGGLADTQYF	TGTGCTAGCAGCTTAACGGGGGGGCTCGCAGATACGCAGTATTTT
-	TRBV7-9	TRBJ2-3	-	CASTPPGVVADTQYF	TGTGCCAGCACACCTCCGGGGGTGGTTGCAGATACGCAGTATTTT
-	TRBV2	TRBJ1-2	-	CASIKGGTDYGYTF	TGTGCCAGCATTAAAGGGGGTACGGACTATGGCTACACCTTC
TRBD1	TRBV18	TRBJ2-2	-	CASSPDRVPGELFF	TGTGCCAGCTCACCAGACAGGGTCCCCGGGGAGCTGTTTTTT
TRBD1	TRBV30	TRBJ1-2	-	CAWSAQQGYGYTF	TGTGCCTGGAGTGCTCAACAGGGGTATGGCTACACCTTC
TRBD1	TRBV10-1	TRBJ1-4	-	CASSLGPRGIF	TGCGCCAGCAGTCTAGGCCCCAGGGGGATTTTT
TRBD1	TRBV5-6	TRBJ2-7	-	CASSSIRDRDDEQYF	TGTGCCAGCAGCTCCATCCGGGACAGGGACGACGAGCAGTACTTC
-	TRBV3-1/TRBV3-2	TRBJ2-5	-	CASSHEEETQYF	TGTGCCAGCAGCCATGAAGAGGAGACCCAGTACTTC
TRBD1	TRBV7-9	TRBJ1-5	few	CASSLSTGVSNQPQHF	TGTGCCAGCAGCTTATCTACAGGGGTGAGCAATCAGCCCCAGCATTTT
TRBD2	TRBV27	TRBJ2-3	-	CASSPAGVSTDTQYF	TGTGCCAGCAGTCCAGCGGGGGTTAGCACAGATACGCAGTATTTT
-	TRBV27	TRBJ2-7	-	CASIPRRGSYEQYF	TGTGCCAGCATTCCACGGAGGGGCTCCTACGAGCAGTACTTC